The 8 T cell receptor beta chains given below trace back to one sample, sequenced in a study of vaccination and CD4 T cells after COVID-19. These TCRs' antigens remain unknown. Sample treatment: 10-day PBMC culture with coronavirus spike peptide pools or control peptides (ViraFEST assay). The Oncomine TCR Beta short-read assay was what sequenced the DNA obtained from cultured CD4+ T cells. TCRdb re-called the PCR reads through MiXCR, storing one row per CDR3 protein. This sample has 15,000 to 25,000 distinct CDR3 sequences, with approximately 42% found just once. The sequencing used CD4+ T cells from blood, cultured in vitro, collected before SARS-CoV-2 vaccination. The receptors originated from a human donor who received a COVID-19 vaccine.

The chain uses TRBV20-1 and TRBJ1-2, with TRBD1 identical over 7 bases. The CDR3 totals 15 residues. The trim removed 6 bases at V and 3 bases at J, leaving 13 bases unmatched. The germline V gene has CDR1 DFQATT and CDR2 SNEGSKA (reference sequence). Here the CDR3 reads CSALRTSDRDYGYTF. Here the CDR3 DNA reads TGCAGTGCACTAAGAACCTCCGACAGGGACTATGGCTACACCTTC.

This clonotype was seen once. V gene TRBV2 combines with J gene TRBJ1-1, with D possibly matching TRBD1 (5 bases). The CDR3 has 16 amino acids. V shed 6 bases and J shed 3 bases, with 20 bases lying between them. CDR1 and CDR2 from the germline V gene are SNHLY and FYNNEI. The CDR3 region has the DNA TGTGCCAGCAGCGTTGACGGTGGGGCTAGCTACACTGAAGCTTTCTTT. Translated: CASSVDGGASYTEAFF.

The gene calls are TRBV2 and TRBJ2-1; 11 bases map to TRBD2. Germline CDR1 SNHLY, CDR2 FYNNEI. V lost 4 bases and J lost 7; bases outside the gene matches: 6. The CDR3 is 15 amino acids. The CDR3 protein is CASSASGGSYNEQFF. In nucleotides, the CDR3 is TGTGCCAGCAGTGCTAGCGGGGGGTCGTATAATGAGCAGTTCTTC.

The rearrangement links TRBV21-1 to TRBJ2-6; the tabulated D call, TRBD1, remains unverified against the DNA. TRBV21-1 is labeled a pseudogene. This CDR3 has 18 residues. The CDR3 coding sequence is TGTGCCAGCAGCCCGGGACGGAGGATCACCTCTGGGGCCAACGTCCTGACTTTC. It is translated as CASSPGRRITSGANVLTF.

The V and J genes are TRBV7-9 and TRBJ1-2; 8 nucleotides match TRBD1. The CDR3 is made up of 14 amino acids. The V gene end was trimmed by 5 bases and the J gene end by 4 bases; junction bases not matched to a gene: 6. CDR1 and CDR2 (germline): SEHNR, FQNEAQ (reference sequence). The CDR3 loop is CASSLTGGTYGYTF. CDR3 DNA sequence: TGTGCCAGCAGCCTTACAGGGGGAACCTATGGCTACACCTTC.

The rearrangement links TRBV2 to TRBJ2-7, with 8 bases fitting TRBD1. Per germline, CDR1 SNHLY and CDR2 FYNNEI. V gave up 6 bases and J gave up 0 bases; unmatched junction bases: 4. CDR3 length: 14 amino acids. The CDR3 here is CASRGQANSYEQYF. The DNA of the CDR3 is TGTGCCAGCAGGGGACAGGCCAACTCCTACGAGCAGTACTTC.

This clonotype was seen a handful of times. This sequence joins TRBV7-9 and TRBJ1-2; the match to TRBD1 covers 8 bases. Germline values: CDR1 SEHNR, CDR2 FQNEAQ (reference sequence). The CDR3 covers 15 residues. V gave up 5 bases and J gave up 4 bases; unmatched junction bases: 9. The CDR3 sequence: CASSLDRVLSYGYTF. For the CDR3, the DNA is TGTGCCAGCAGCCTGGACAGGGTATTGAGCTATGGCTACACCTTC.

This clonotype was seen a few times. The chain employs TRBV6-5 and TRBJ2-7, with D perhaps TRBD1 or TRBD2 (6 bases each). The V end was cut by 0 bases, the J end by 6 bases, with 12 bases between. This CDR3 comprises 14 residues. Per the germline V gene, CDR1 is MNHEY and CDR2 is SVGAGI. The CDR3 DNA is TGTGCCAGCAGTTACTCGCGGGGCAGGGGCGAGCAGTACTTC. This gives the protein CASSYSRGRGEQYF.